The rows below give T cell receptor beta chains drawn from one sample of a study of a mutant IDH1 vaccine in newly diagnosed glioma. Their antigens remain unidentified. This table comes from immunoSEQ multiplex PCR, and its TCRdb copy is limited to in-frame clones, with some not included. In the table there are approximately 82,000 clones, 85% of which are singletons. The sample here was PBMCs, taken from a glioma patient whose treatment included an IDH1 peptide vaccine. These receptor sequences come from a young man with glioma. Some clones in this sample may be carry-over from other donors' samples. Each CDR3 is given with its conserved first and last residue. D genes are given only for firm matches. Clone size is given for some rows only: seen once, a few or many times, or a class if the clone is expanded.

J gene: TRBJ2-7; D gene: TRBD2; V gene: TRBV4-3; clone size: -; CDR3 protein: CASSQDETRGALYF; CDR3 DNA: TGCGCCAGCAGCCAAGATGAAACGCGGGGGGCCCTGTACTTC
J gene: TRBJ2-5; D gene: TRBD2; V gene: TRBV19; clone size: -; CDR3 protein: CASSASGGAETQYF; CDR3 DNA: TGTGCCAGTAGTGCCAGCGGGGGGGCCGAGACCCAGTACTTC
J gene: TRBJ2-5; D gene: -; V gene: TRBV23-1; clone size: -; CDR3 protein: CASSHGQYQETQYF; CDR3 DNA: TGCGCCAGCAGTCACGGACAGTACCAAGAGACCCAGTACTTC
J gene: TRBJ1-5; D gene: -; V gene: TRBV7-3; clone size: -; CDR3 protein: CASLGQSNQPQHF; CDR3 DNA: TGTGCCAGCTTAGGACAGTCCAATCAGCCCCAGCATTTT
J gene: TRBJ2-3; D gene: TRBD2; V gene: TRBV9; clone size: -; CDR3 protein: CASSQWGGDTQYF; CDR3 DNA: TGTGCCAGCAGCCAATGGGGGGGAGATACGCAGTATTTT
J gene: TRBJ2-7; D gene: TRBD2; V gene: TRBV9; clone size: -; CDR3 protein: CASSVGGSSYEQYF; CDR3 DNA: TGTGCCAGCAGCGTGGGGGGGAGCTCCTACGAGCAGTACTTC
J gene: TRBJ2-1; D gene: TRBD2; V gene: TRBV7-3; clone size: -; CDR3 protein: CASSSGTPGLALPNEQFF; CDR3 DNA: TGTGCCAGCAGCTCCGGTACACCGGGACTAGCCTTACCCAATGAGCAGTTCTTC
J gene: TRBJ2-3; D gene: -; V gene: TRBV10-3; clone size: -; CDR3 protein: CAIRTTGTEGLTDTQYF; CDR3 DNA: TGTGCCATCAGAACGACCGGGACAGAGGGACTCACAGATACGCAGTATTTT
J gene: TRBJ1-4; D gene: TRBD1; V gene: TRBV5-4; clone size: -; CDR3 protein: CASSLNQGATNEKLFF; CDR3 DNA: TGTGCCAGCAGCTTGAACCAGGGGGCGACTAATGAAAAACTGTTTTTT
J gene: TRBJ1-2; D gene: -; V gene: TRBV29-1; clone size: large; CDR3 protein: CSVLWGMRGYTF; CDR3 DNA: TGCAGCGTCCTCTGGGGGATGCGTGGCTACACCTTC
J gene: TRBJ2-1; D gene: -; V gene: TRBV19; clone size: -; CDR3 protein: CASSIQYTTRDNEQFF; CDR3 DNA: TGTGCCAGTAGTATCCAATACACCACAAGGGACAATGAGCAGTTCTTC
J gene: TRBJ2-1; D gene: TRBD2; V gene: TRBV5-1; clone size: -; CDR3 protein: CASSPGAGVGHEQFF; CDR3 DNA: TGCGCCAGCAGCCCCGGAGCGGGAGTGGGGCATGAGCAGTTCTTC
J gene: TRBJ2-2; D gene: -; V gene: TRBV7-8; clone size: -; CDR3 protein: CASYGGELFF; CDR3 DNA: TGTGCCTCGTATGGCGGGGAGCTGTTTTTT
J gene: TRBJ1-1; D gene: TRBD1; V gene: TRBV28; clone size: -; CDR3 protein: CASVGTGGANTEAFF; CDR3 DNA: TGTGCCAGCGTAGGGACAGGGGGCGCGAACACTGAAGCTTTCTTT
J gene: TRBJ2-1; D gene: TRBD2; V gene: TRBV6-4; clone size: -; CDR3 protein: CASSPGLASKTAYNEQFF; CDR3 DNA: TGTGCCAGCAGTCCGGGACTAGCATCAAAAACAGCCTACAATGAGCAGTTCTTC
J gene: TRBJ1-3; D gene: -; V gene: TRBV11-1; clone size: -; CDR3 protein: CASSLAKVPSGNTIYF; CDR3 DNA: TGTGCCAGCAGCTTAGCCAAGGTTCCCTCTGGAAACACCATATATTTT
J gene: TRBJ2-3; D gene: TRBD2; V gene: TRBV28; clone size: -; CDR3 protein: CASSLAGESDTQYF; CDR3 DNA: TGTGCCAGCAGTTTAGCGGGGGAGTCGGATACGCAGTATTTT
J gene: TRBJ2-3; D gene: TRBD2; V gene: TRBV5-1; clone size: once; CDR3 protein: CASSLAGGEDTQYF; CDR3 DNA: TGCGCCAGCAGCTTGGCCGGGGGGGAAGATACGCAGTATTTT
J gene: TRBJ1-1; D gene: -; V gene: TRBV6-1; clone size: -; CDR3 protein: CASSGTMNTEAFF; CDR3 DNA: TGTGCCAGCTCGGGTACCATGAACACTGAAGCTTTCTTT
J gene: TRBJ1-5; D gene: -; V gene: TRBV30; clone size: few; CDR3 protein: CAWSVSGNQPQHF; CDR3 DNA: TGTGCCTGGAGTGTATCGGGGAATCAGCCCCAGCATTTT
J gene: TRBJ1-5; D gene: -; V gene: TRBV5-6; clone size: -; CDR3 protein: CASSLGVGNQPQHF; CDR3 DNA: TGTGCCAGCAGCTTAGGGGTTGGCAATCAGCCCCAGCATTTT
J gene: TRBJ2-3; D gene: -; V gene: TRBV30; clone size: -; CDR3 protein: CAWRPGGSDTQYF; CDR3 DNA: TGTGCCTGGCGGCCCGGGGGTTCAGATACGCAGTATTTT
J gene: TRBJ2-2; D gene: -; V gene: TRBV9; clone size: -; CDR3 protein: CASSGLGQNTGELFF; CDR3 DNA: TGTGCCAGCAGCGGACTGGGCCAGAACACCGGGGAGCTGTTTTTT
J gene: TRBJ2-1; D gene: TRBD2; V gene: TRBV27; clone size: -; CDR3 protein: CASSLASGSKQFF; CDR3 DNA: TGTGCCAGCAGTTTAGCTAGCGGCAGCAAGCAGTTCTTC
J gene: TRBJ1-2; D gene: -; V gene: TRBV28; clone size: -; CDR3 protein: CASSMDRQRGYTF; CDR3 DNA: TGTGCCAGCAGTATGGACAGACAGAGGGGCTACACCTTC
J gene: TRBJ2-5; D gene: TRBD1; V gene: TRBV27; clone size: -; CDR3 protein: CASARGSTRLAQYF; CDR3 DNA: TGTGCCAGCGCCAGGGGGTCTACCCGTTTGGCCCAGTACTTC
J gene: TRBJ2-2; D gene: TRBD2; V gene: TRBV4-1; clone size: -; CDR3 protein: CASSQTSGGLYTGELFF; CDR3 DNA: TGCGCCAGCAGCCAGACTAGCGGGGGGCTTTACACCGGGGAGCTGTTTTTT
J gene: TRBJ2-5; D gene: -; V gene: TRBV5-1; clone size: -; CDR3 protein: CASSVQQGTQTQYF; CDR3 DNA: TGCGCCAGCAGCGTACAACAGGGCACCCAGACCCAGTACTTC
J gene: TRBJ2-3; D gene: -; V gene: TRBV7-9; clone size: few; CDR3 protein: CASSLRADTQYF; CDR3 DNA: TGTGCCAGCAGCTTAAGGGCAGATACGCAGTATTTT
J gene: TRBJ1-5; D gene: -; V gene: TRBV30; clone size: -; CDR3 protein: CACTPSGGQPQHF; CDR3 DNA: TGTGCCTGTACACCTTCAGGAGGTCAGCCCCAGCATTTT
J gene: TRBJ2-3; D gene: TRBD1; V gene: TRBV27; clone size: -; CDR3 protein: CASTSGQGYSGAQYF; CDR3 DNA: TGTGCCAGCACCTCGGGACAGGGTTACTCCGGGGCGCAGTATTTT
J gene: TRBJ1-1; D gene: TRBD1; V gene: TRBV6-6; clone size: -; CDR3 protein: CASSSWDSPLNTEAFF; CDR3 DNA: TGTGCCAGCAGCTCATGGGACAGCCCTTTGAACACTGAAGCTTTCTTT
J gene: TRBJ2-7; D gene: -; V gene: TRBV28; clone size: -; CDR3 protein: CASSFPGAYEQYF; CDR3 DNA: TGTGCCAGCAGTTTCCCAGGAGCCTACGAGCAGTACTTC
J gene: TRBJ2-3; D gene: TRBD2; V gene: TRBV29-1; clone size: -; CDR3 protein: CSVVGLAGATDTQYF; CDR3 DNA: TGCAGCGTTGTGGGACTAGCGGGGGCCACAGATACGCAGTATTTT
J gene: TRBJ2-7; D gene: -; V gene: TRBV27; clone size: -; CDR3 protein: CASMARLAVYEQYF; CDR3 DNA: TGTGCCAGCATGGCTCGACTGGCGGTTTACGAGCAGTACTTC
J gene: TRBJ1-1; D gene: -; V gene: TRBV5-1; clone size: -; CDR3 protein: CASRDPRAGDTEAFF; CDR3 DNA: TGCGCCAGCAGAGACCCCCGGGCAGGGGACACTGAAGCTTTCTTT
J gene: TRBJ1-2; D gene: TRBD1; V gene: TRBV28; clone size: -; CDR3 protein: CAIHPGTGFSYTF; CDR3 DNA: TGTGCCATCCACCCCGGGACAGGTTTCAGCTACACCTTC
J gene: TRBJ2-2; D gene: -; V gene: TRBV29-1; clone size: -; CDR3 protein: CSAVDTGELFF; CDR3 DNA: TGCAGCGCAGTTGACACCGGGGAGCTGTTTTTT
J gene: TRBJ1-1; D gene: -; V gene: TRBV7-9; clone size: -; CDR3 protein: CASSLAVGQGTEAFF; CDR3 DNA: TGTGCCAGCAGCTTAGCGGTGGGACAAGGCACTGAAGCTTTCTTT
J gene: TRBJ1-3; D gene: -; V gene: TRBV5-1; clone size: -; CDR3 protein: CASTSGGTGSGNTIYF; CDR3 DNA: TGCGCCAGCACTTCCGGGGGAACAGGGTCTGGAAACACCATATATTTT
J gene: TRBJ1-5; D gene: -; V gene: TRBV27; clone size: -; CDR3 protein: CASSGGAGNQPQHF; CDR3 DNA: TGTGCCAGCAGTGGAGGGGCGGGCAATCAGCCCCAGCATTTT
J gene: TRBJ1-2; D gene: -; V gene: TRBV2; clone size: -; CDR3 protein: CASRVSDSLNYGYTF; CDR3 DNA: TGTGCCAGCAGGGTATCGGACAGTCTCAACTATGGCTACACCTTC
J gene: TRBJ1-2; D gene: -; V gene: TRBV15; clone size: once; CDR3 protein: CATSRDQQGNYGYTF; CDR3 DNA: TGTGCCACCAGCAGAGATCAGCAGGGGAACTATGGCTACACCTTC
J gene: TRBJ1-6; D gene: -; V gene: TRBV7-9; clone size: -; CDR3 protein: CASSLRRDSPLHF; CDR3 DNA: TGTGCCAGCAGCCTTAGGCGGGACTCACCCCTCCACTTT
J gene: TRBJ1-1; D gene: TRBD1; V gene: TRBV9; clone size: -; CDR3 protein: CASSGNRGTEAFF; CDR3 DNA: TGTGCCAGCAGCGGTAACAGGGGGACTGAAGCTTTCTTT
J gene: TRBJ2-1; D gene: TRBD2; V gene: TRBV10-3; clone size: -; CDR3 protein: CAISQLAASSYNEQFF; CDR3 DNA: TGTGCCATCAGCCAACTAGCGGCTAGCTCCTACAATGAGCAGTTCTTC
J gene: TRBJ2-7; D gene: TRBD2; V gene: TRBV2; clone size: -; CDR3 protein: CASSERPPGRAYEQYF; CDR3 DNA: TGTGCCAGCAGTGAAAGGCCCCCCGGGAGGGCCTACGAGCAGTACTTC
J gene: TRBJ1-5; D gene: TRBD1; V gene: TRBV7-8; clone size: -; CDR3 protein: CASSLRQGLHQPQHF; CDR3 DNA: TGTGCCAGCAGCTTACGACAGGGGCTCCATCAGCCCCAGCATTTT
J gene: TRBJ1-2; D gene: -; V gene: TRBV30; clone size: -; CDR3 protein: CAWIVGEDGYTF; CDR3 DNA: TGTGCCTGGATAGTAGGAGAAGATGGCTACACCTTC
J gene: TRBJ2-1; D gene: TRBD2; V gene: TRBV7-9; clone size: -; CDR3 protein: CASPPVVLAGESSYNEQFF; CDR3 DNA: TGTGCCAGTCCCCCGGTTGTACTAGCGGGGGAGAGCTCCTACAATGAGCAGTTCTTC